Described below is a single TCR beta chain sequence and its context. Its antigen is not known. This specimen belongs to a study of cytomegalovirus exposure and HLA in healthy donors. The study's findings and limits: Common viral pathogens (according to a later analysis) appeared linked to several of the most significant clusters. Associated with HLA alleles at 0.05 false discovery rate in a later analysis were fewer than 20,000 TCR beta sequences. Presence/absence results assume similar sequencing depth per donor, which may not hold.

Germline CDR1 reads GTSNPN; CDR2 reads SVGIG (reference sequence). The CDR3 has 13 residues. V lost 4 bases to trimming and J lost 0 bases, with 7 bases between them. In the PCR, 60 Vbeta and 13 Jbeta primers were used. TCRdb's copy holds only in-frame clones and misses some; the assay was immunoSEQ multiplex PCR. The sample carries 100,000 to 120,000 clones, over 65% recorded once. The genes are TRBV30 and TRBJ1-5; tentative D call: TRBD1 (6 bases). Sequenced sample: PBMCs. The TCR comes from a young man in good health and CMV-seropositive. The chain's CDR3 is CAWTGDSNQPQHF. Written as DNA, the CDR3 is TGTGCCTGGACAGGGGATAGCAATCAGCCCCAGCATTTT.